Following are 30 T cell receptor beta chains from one sample sequenced in a study of identical twins. A single record per CDR3 protein comes from TCRdb applying MiXCR to the 5' RACE reads. The sample lists 500,000 or so distinct CDR3 sequences; 14% were seen once. The same sample was also studied in work on yellow fever vaccine responses in identical twins.

What was sequenced was CD4+ T cells sorted from blood. These receptors came from a young woman in good health.

The gene calls are TRBV28 and TRBJ2-5, with 7 positions matching TRBD1. The germline CDR1 and CDR2 sequences are MDHEN and SYDVKM. CDR3 size: 14 residues. J was trimmed by 4 bases and V by 7 bases; bases with no gene match: 9. The CDR3: CASKGQEVRETQYF. The CDR3, as DNA: TGTGCCAGCAAAGGACAGGAAGTTCGAGAGACCCAGTACTTC.

This clonotype is a singleton in its sample. The genes are TRBV10-2 and TRBJ2-7; D gene uncertain. Per the germline V gene, CDR1 is WSHSY and CDR2 is SAAADI. The ends were cut back, 3 bases at V and 9 bases at J, with 15 bases in the middle. This CDR3 is 13 amino acids long. The CDR3 region has the DNA TGCGCCAGCAGTGAAACAGAACACCTCGGGCAGTACTTC. Protein product: CASSETEHLGQYF.

This clonotype showed up just a few times. V gene TRBV12-5 combines with J gene TRBJ2-1; 11 bases agree with TRBD1. CDR1 LGHNT and CDR2 FRNRAP come from the germline V gene. The J segment lost 6 bases and the V segment lost 5 bases, leaving 6 bases of the junction unmatched. There are 15 residues in the CDR3. CDR3 region: CASGAGQGGGNEQFF. The CDR3 DNA sequence: TGTGCTAGTGGTGCGGGACAGGGGGGAGGCAATGAGCAGTTCTTC.

The rearrangement joins TRBV3-1 to TRBJ2-5; either TRBD1 or TRBD2 may supply D (6 bases each). From germline, CDR1 is LGHDT and CDR2 YNNKEL (reference sequence). The CDR3 has 14 amino acids. V was pared by 2 bases and J by 9 bases, with 16 bases between. This CDR3 reads CASSQLATEGAQYF. The CDR3, as DNA: TGTGCCAGCAGCCAACTAGCGACGGAGGGGGCCCAGTACTTC.

This clonotype was counted between two and nine times. The chain uses TRBV24-1 and TRBJ2-1, with TRBD1 identical over 7 bases. This CDR3 region has 16 residues. Germline CDR1 KGHDR, CDR2 SFDVKD. V lost 4 bases, J lost 3 bases, and 8 bases stayed unmatched. As DNA, the CDR3 is TGTGCCACCAGTGACACCGGGACAGATGTCTACAATGAGCAGTTCTTC. It is translated as CATSDTGTDVYNEQFF.

The V and J genes are TRBV29-1 and TRBJ2-1, with a possible D match to TRBD1 (5 bases). This CDR3 region has 11 residues. Germline V gene sequence: CDR1 SQVTM, CDR2 ANQGSEA. The germline V and J ends were trimmed by 6 bases and 8 bases, with 11 bases remaining between them. CDR3 sequence reads: CSVGRTDEQFF. The CDR3 nucleotides read TGCAGCGTGGGGCGGACGGATGAGCAGTTCTTC.

This clonotype has a handful of counts. The CDR3 coding sequence is TGCAGTGCTAGATCCGGGACAGGGAGGGAGACCCAGTACTTC. Protein: CSARSGTGRETQYF. This chain connects TRBV20-1 to TRBJ2-5; 9 bases align to TRBD1. J lost 5 bases, V lost 2 bases, and 6 bases had no gene match. CDR3 size: 14 residues. The germline CDR1 and CDR2 sequences are DFQATT and SNEGSKA (reference sequence).

The chain uses TRBV6-5 and TRBJ2-1; D possibly corresponds to TRBD2 (6 bases). Trimming shortened V by 0 bases and J by 6 bases, and 15 bases separated the two germline ends. There are 16 residues in the CDR3. CDR1 is MNHEY, CDR2 SVGAGI, per germline. The CDR3 region has the DNA TGTGCCAGCAGTTACTCGACTCGCCTAGCGATCAATGAGCAGTTCTTC. Protein sequence: CASSYSTRLAINEQFF.

This chain connects TRBV7-2 to TRBJ2-7; D not certain. V was cut by 5 bases and J by 0 bases, with 11 bases left in between. The germline V gene encodes CDR1 SGHTA and CDR2 FQGNSA. The CDR3 totals 14 residues. CDR3 residues: CASSAMQRSYEQYF. CDR3 bases: TGTGCCAGCAGCGCCATGCAGCGCTCCTACGAGCAGTACTTC.

The V and J genes are TRBV6-6 and TRBJ2-7; 7 positions match TRBD2. Germline V gene lookup returns CDR1 MNHNY and CDR2 SVGAGI (reference sequence). The trim removed 5 bases at V and 4 bases at J, leaving 2 bases unmatched. The CDR3 runs to 12 residues. This CDR3 reads CASSPLAYEQYF. DNA for the CDR3: TGTGCCAGCAGTCCACTAGCGTACGAGCAGTACTTC.

The chain is built from TRBV20-1 and TRBJ2-7; D perhaps matches TRBD2 (6 bases). The CDR3 contains 15 residues. With 1 base removed from V and 0 bases from J, the gap between germline ends came to 13 bases. The germline gives CDR1 DFQATT, CDR2 SNEGSKA (reference sequence). The CDR3 loop reads CSARGRGLISYEQYF. CDR3 coding DNA: TGCAGTGCTAGAGGACGGGGACTGATCTCCTACGAGCAGTACTTC.

This clonotype has at least ten counts. The J gene is TRBJ2-1, the V gene TRBV12-5, with TRBD1 identical over 7 bases. With V trimmed by 1 base and J by 10 bases, 7 bases remained unmatched. This CDR3 contains 14 residues. Per germline, CDR1 LGHNT and CDR2 FRNRAP. CDR3: CASGLGDRVDEQFF. The DNA for the CDR3 is TGTGCTAGTGGTTTGGGCGACAGGGTAGACGAGCAGTTCTTC. Supplemented by reference TRBV12-5 and TRBJ2-1, the full variable domain reads DARVTQTPRHKVTEMGQEVTMRCQPILGHNTVFWYRQTMMQGLELLAYFRNRAPLDDSGMPKDRFSAEMPDATLATLKIQPSEPRDSAVYFCASGLGDRVDEQFFGPGTRLTVL.

This clonotype was found a few times. The V gene is TRBV29-1, the J gene TRBJ2-7, with TRBD1 matching 7 bases. V lost 7 bases to trimming and J lost 1 base; unmatched junction nucleotides: 4. CDR3 length: 12 residues. The germline V gene encodes CDR1 SQVTM and CDR2 ANQGSEA. CDR3 nucleotide sequence: TGCAGCGCCCTGACAGGGTCCTACGAGCAGTACTTC. Translated: CSALTGSYEQYF.

This clonotype was observed a few times. This chain joins TRBV12-3 or TRBV12-4 and TRBJ1-5; 9 bases line up with TRBD1. V lost 5 bases, J lost 1 base, and 3 bases stayed unmatched. This CDR3 is built from 15 residues. CDR3 in DNA: TGTGCCAGCAGTGGGACAGGGACCAGCAATCAGCCCCAGCATTTT. This codes for CASSGTGTSNQPQHF.

This clonotype was detected a few times. The V call is TRBV6-2 or TRBV6-3, the J call TRBJ2-6; TRBD1 matches at 7 bases. The CDR3 extends over 15 amino acids. The ends lost 6 bases at V and 4 bases at J; junction bases unmatched: 6. Germline values: CDR1 MNHEY, CDR2 SVGEGT. The CDR3 reads CASRDTGAGANVLTF. CDR3 coding DNA: TGTGCCAGCAGGGATACAGGGGCCGGGGCCAACGTCCTGACTTTC.

This clonotype showed up many times. The V and J genes are TRBV12-3 or TRBV12-4 and TRBJ2-3; tentatively, D is TRBD2 (5 bases). CDR3 length equals 14 residues. Trimming removed 6 bases at V and 1 base at J, with 11 bases between. CDR3 DNA sequence: TGTGCCAGCAGATCTCTAGCCCGCACAGATACGCAGTATTTT. Residues: CASRSLARTDTQYF.

This chain links TRBV20-1 with TRBJ1-6; 10 nucleotides agree with TRBD1. V was pared by 6 bases and J by 9 bases, with 8 bases of the junction left unmatched. Germline CDR1 and CDR2: DFQATT and SNEGSKA (reference sequence). The CDR3 sequence is 14 residues long. CDR3 nucleotide sequence: TGCAGTGCCCCCGGGACAGGGGTGAGTTCACCCCTCCACTTT. This translates into CSAPGTGVSSPLHF.

This clonotype showed up many times. The genes are TRBV5-1 and TRBJ2-3, with D tentatively TRBD1 (6 bases). V was pared by 0 bases and J by 3 bases, with 8 bases between. The CDR3 sequence is 14 residues long. Germline values: CDR1 SGHRS, CDR2 YFSETQ. For the CDR3, the DNA is TGCGCCAGCAGCTTGGACAGGGCGACAGATACGCAGTATTTT. Amino acid sequence: CASSLDRATDTQYF.

This clonotype has a count of ten or more. The rearrangement uses TRBV4-2 and TRBJ2-5; D gene unclear. Trimming removed 6 bases at V and 4 bases at J, with 15 bases between. The germline gives CDR1 LGHNA, CDR2 YNFKEQ. CDR3 size: 14 residues. CDR3 nucleotide sequence: TGTGCCAGCAGAGGGCCGAGCGATCCAGAGACCCAGTACTTC. This gives the protein CASRGPSDPETQYF.

The rearrangement joins TRBV20-1 to TRBJ2-1, with 11 bases identical to TRBD2. This CDR3 contains 15 residues. Per germline, CDR1 DFQATT and CDR2 SNEGSKA (reference sequence). Trimming at V came to 6 bases and at J to 7 bases, leaving 11 bases not matched to a gene. The CDR3 sequence is CSAVPTSGSWNEQFF. CDR3 in DNA: TGCAGTGCCGTTCCAACTAGCGGGAGTTGGAATGAGCAGTTCTTC.

The genes are TRBV5-1 and TRBJ1-1; D remains unclear. The length of the CDR3 is 12 residues. V lost 2 bases, J lost 5 bases, and 7 bases lay in between. Germline V gene sequence: CDR1 SGHRS, CDR2 YFSETQ. Here the CDR3 reads CASSFPGTEAFF. In nucleotides, the CDR3 is TGCGCCAGCAGCTTCCCGGGGACTGAAGCTTTCTTT.

This clonotype was recorded a few times. The rearrangement uses TRBV12-3 or TRBV12-4 and TRBJ2-7, with D perhaps given as TRBD1 or TRBD2 (7 bases each). The CDR3 contains 17 residues. Trimming pared 5 bases from V and 2 bases from J, leaving 22 bases between. The CDR3 bases are TGTGCCAGCAGTCCAGGGGGGGGTAGCGGGCCCCCCTACGAGCAGTACTTC. Residues: CASSPGGGSGPPYEQYF.

This clonotype was found a few times. The V and J genes are TRBV28 and TRBJ2-3; D not certain. CDR1 is MDHEN and CDR2 is SYDVKM in the germline V gene. Between the trimmed V and J ends, which lost 4 bases and 2 bases, there was a span of 13 bases. This CDR3 region has 15 residues. The CDR3 protein is CASSSSGRHTDTQYF. The CDR3 nucleotides are TGTGCCAGCAGTTCGTCGGGTCGCCACACAGATACGCAGTATTTT.

There are a few counts of this clonotype. The chain uses TRBV4-1 and TRBJ2-7; D gene ambiguous. V was shortened by 0 bases and J by 0 bases, with 15 bases between the two germline ends. The CDR3 loop spans 17 amino acids. Germline CDR1 and CDR2: MGHRA and YSYEKL. The CDR3 DNA sequence: TGCGCCAGCAGCCAAGATTCCGCCGCGCTGAGCTCCTACGAGCAGTACTTC. Translated, it gives CASSQDSAALSSYEQYF.

This clonotype was recorded a few times. This chain connects TRBV20-1 to TRBJ2-7; D may be TRBD2 (6 bases). The CDR3 sequence is 13 residues long. CDR1 is DFQATT, CDR2 SNEGSKA, per germline (reference sequence). The V gene lost 0 bases and the J gene lost 7 bases, with 13 bases spanning the gap. The CDR3 coding sequence is TGCAGTGCTAGAGATAGCCCGGGGGTAGAGCAGTACTTC. It is translated as CSARDSPGVEQYF.

This clonotype was seen a few times. The genes are TRBV7-2 and TRBJ2-5; no clear D gene. The CDR3 is 14 residues long. Germline CDR1 reads SGHTA; CDR2 reads FQGNSA. V gave up 5 bases and J gave up 5 bases, with 15 bases separating them. CDR3 region: CASSEPNPIETQYF. The CDR3 DNA is TGTGCCAGCAGCGAGCCCAATCCTATCGAGACCCAGTACTTC.

Concerning this clonotype itself: Its ends do not fully match the called genes, so a read error is possible. The J gene is TRBJ2-2, the V gene TRBV5-6, with D tentatively TRBD1 or TRBD2 (5 bases each). CDR3 size: 14 residues. The germline V gene encodes CDR1 SGHDT and CDR2 YYEEEE. The CDR3 nucleotides read TGTGCCAGCAGCTCGGGGTACATCACCGGGGCGCTGCTTTTT. It yields the protein CASSSGYITGALLF.

Only a few counts were recorded for this clonotype. The V gene is TRBV5-1, the J gene TRBJ1-1; 11 nucleotides line up with TRBD1. Germline V gene sequence: CDR1 SGHRS, CDR2 YFSETQ. With 1 base clipped from V and 3 bases from J, the junction kept 8 bases outside the gene matches. This CDR3 region has 17 residues. CDR3: CASSLRTGGSKDTEAFF. DNA for the CDR3: TGCGCCAGCAGCTTGAGGACAGGGGGCAGTAAGGACACTGAAGCTTTCTTT. The variable domain in full, completed from reference TRBV5-1 and TRBJ1-1, reads KAGVTQTPRYLIKTRGQQVTLSCSPISGHRSVSWYQQTPGQGLQFLFEYFSETQRNKGNFPGRFSGRQFSNSRSEMNVSTLELGDSALYLCASSLRTGGSKDTEAFFGQGTRLTVV.

V usage is TRBV4-3 and J usage is TRBJ2-5; 9 positions match TRBD2. V lost 1 base, J lost 5 bases, and 5 bases stayed unmatched. There are 15 residues in the CDR3. The germline V gene encodes CDR1 LGHNA and CDR2 YSLEER. CDR3 nucleotide sequence: TGCGCCAGCAGCCAAGTCGGGACTAGCCTTGAGACCCAGTACTTC. This sequence encodes CASSQVGTSLETQYF.

The chain carries TRBV7-3 and TRBJ2-3, with 9 bases fitting TRBD1. The CDR3 has 15 residues. The V gene end was trimmed by 4 bases and the J gene end by 4 bases; junction bases not matched to a gene: 6. Germline CDR1 and CDR2: SGHTA and FQGTGA. CDR3 sequence (DNA): TGTGCCAGCAGCTCGACAGGGGGGTTAGCAGATACGCAGTATTTT. Protein product: CASSSTGGLADTQYF.